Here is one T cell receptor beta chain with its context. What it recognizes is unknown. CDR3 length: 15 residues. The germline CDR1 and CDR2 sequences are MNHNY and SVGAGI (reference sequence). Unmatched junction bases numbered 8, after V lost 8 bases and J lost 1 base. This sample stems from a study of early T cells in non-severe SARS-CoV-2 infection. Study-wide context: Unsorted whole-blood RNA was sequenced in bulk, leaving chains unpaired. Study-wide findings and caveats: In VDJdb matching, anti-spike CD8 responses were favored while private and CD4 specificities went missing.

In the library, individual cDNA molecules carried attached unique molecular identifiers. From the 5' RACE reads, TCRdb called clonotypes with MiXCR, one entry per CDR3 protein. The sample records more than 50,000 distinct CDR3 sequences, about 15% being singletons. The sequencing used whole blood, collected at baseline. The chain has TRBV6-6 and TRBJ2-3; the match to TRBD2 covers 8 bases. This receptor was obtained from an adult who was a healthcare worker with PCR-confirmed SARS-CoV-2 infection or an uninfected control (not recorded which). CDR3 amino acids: CASLPLRGGTDTQYF. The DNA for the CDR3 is TGTGCCAGCCTACCTTTGCGGGGGGGCACAGATACGCAGTATTTT.